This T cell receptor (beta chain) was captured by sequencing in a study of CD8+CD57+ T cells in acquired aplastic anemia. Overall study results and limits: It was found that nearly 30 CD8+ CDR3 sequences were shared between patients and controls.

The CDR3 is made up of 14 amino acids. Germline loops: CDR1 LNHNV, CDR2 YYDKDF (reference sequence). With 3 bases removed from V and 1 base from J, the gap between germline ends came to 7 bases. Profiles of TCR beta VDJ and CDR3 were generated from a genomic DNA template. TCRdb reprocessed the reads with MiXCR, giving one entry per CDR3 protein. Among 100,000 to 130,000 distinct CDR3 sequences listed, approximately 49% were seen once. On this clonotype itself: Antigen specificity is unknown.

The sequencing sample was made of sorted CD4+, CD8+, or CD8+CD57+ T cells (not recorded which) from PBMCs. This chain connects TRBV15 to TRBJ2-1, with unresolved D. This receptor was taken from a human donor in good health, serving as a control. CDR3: CATSSLRSYNEQFF. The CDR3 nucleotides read TGTGCCACCAGCAGTCTTCGTTCCTACAATGAGCAGTTCTTC.